The following is a T cell receptor (beta chain) sequence with its context. This specimen comes from a study of OX40 agonist ivuxolimab in advanced cancers. Here immunoSEQ multiplex PCR was the method, and the copy in TCRdb shows in-frame clones only, minus some. This sample carries some 74,000 clones, around nine tenths of them seen once, and the ten largest clones take over 0.75%. The germline V gene has CDR1 MDHEN and CDR2 SYDVKM. The V gene end was trimmed by 6 bases and the J gene end by 1 base; junction bases not matched to a gene: 11. The length of the CDR3 is 16 residues. The rearrangement links TRBV28 to TRBJ2-5, with 7 bases aligning to TRBD1. The sequences come from CD4+ or CD8+ T cells sorted from blood, collected in a trial of the OX40 agonist ivuxolimab. This clonotype originated in an adult with an advanced solid tumor such as melanoma, head and neck, liver or kidney cancer. CDR3 sequence reads: CASSRMATGTQETQYF. The DNA of the CDR3 is TGTGCCAGCAGCCGCATGGCGACAGGGACCCAAGAGACCCAGTACTTC.